The rows below give T cell receptor beta chains drawn from one sample of a study of blood T cell repertoires in COVID-19. The assay was immunoSEQ multiplex PCR, and TCRdb's table has in-frame clones only and misses some. This table holds over 130,000 clones, under 85% found once. Sequencing was performed on PBMCs or T cells enriched from blood (not recorded which). Receptors originate from a woman aged 18-29 years who had been exposed to COVID-19. Both conserved end residues are part of each CDR3. Each record gives: CDR3 length, clone size, D gene, V gene, J gene, CDR3 DNA, CDR3 protein. D genes are given only for firm matches. The listing skips clone size in some rows; elsewhere it reads once, few, many or a size class.

len: 14; abundance: -; d_gene: -; v_gene: TRBV7-2; j_gene: TRBJ2-3; CDR3nt: TGTGCCAGCAGCCCTCTCGGGTTAACAGATACGCAGTATTTT; CDR3aa: CASSPLGLTDTQYF
len: 15; abundance: -; d_gene: TRBD1; v_gene: TRBV6-5; j_gene: TRBJ2-7; CDR3nt: TGTGCCAGCAGTCCCGGGACAGGGGGGACCTACGAGCAGTACTTC; CDR3aa: CASSPGTGGTYEQYF
len: 14; abundance: -; d_gene: TRBD1; v_gene: TRBV6-5; j_gene: TRBJ1-1; CDR3nt: TGTGCCAGCAGTACGAGGGTACAGGGGGCTGAAGCTTTCTTT; CDR3aa: CASSTRVQGAEAFF
len: 15; abundance: once; d_gene: TRBD1; v_gene: TRBV11-2; j_gene: TRBJ2-3; CDR3nt: TGTGCCAGCAGCTTAGACAGGGGGCACGGAGATACGCAGTATTTT; CDR3aa: CASSLDRGHGDTQYF
len: 13; abundance: once; d_gene: -; v_gene: TRBV6-5; j_gene: TRBJ2-3; CDR3nt: TGTGCCAGCAGCCAGGACATGGGGGATACGCAGTATTTT; CDR3aa: CASSQDMGDTQYF
len: 14; abundance: -; d_gene: -; v_gene: TRBV7-8; j_gene: TRBJ1-2; CDR3nt: TGTGCCAGCAGCTTAGGGGGCAGGGCGTATGGCTACACCTTC; CDR3aa: CASSLGGRAYGYTF
len: 17; abundance: once; d_gene: -; v_gene: TRBV7-3; j_gene: TRBJ2-3; CDR3nt: TGTGCCAGCAGCTTAAGCGTCATTGGAGGGCCCCAAGATACGCAGTATTTT; CDR3aa: CASSLSVIGGPQDTQYF
len: 14; abundance: -; d_gene: -; v_gene: TRBV4-1; j_gene: TRBJ2-7; CDR3nt: TGCGCCAGCAGCCACGTTGGGAGCACCTACGAGCAGTACTTC; CDR3aa: CASSHVGSTYEQYF
len: 13; abundance: -; d_gene: -; v_gene: TRBV19; j_gene: TRBJ1-2; CDR3nt: TGTGCCAGTGCGAAGGGCAGGGACTATGGCTACACCTTC; CDR3aa: CASAKGRDYGYTF
len: 13; abundance: -; d_gene: -; v_gene: TRBV5-1; j_gene: TRBJ2-7; CDR3nt: TGCGCCAGCAGCTTGGGACTAGACTACGAGCAGTACTTC; CDR3aa: CASSLGLDYEQYF
len: 14; abundance: -; d_gene: TRBD1; v_gene: TRBV10-3; j_gene: TRBJ2-7; CDR3nt: TGTGCCATTAATATTGGACAGGGTAACTACGAGCAGTACTTC; CDR3aa: CAINIGQGNYEQYF
len: 15; abundance: -; d_gene: -; v_gene: TRBV15; j_gene: TRBJ1-1; CDR3nt: TGTGCCACCAGCAGAACAGGGTCGAGGGGCACTGAAGCTTTCTTT; CDR3aa: CATSRTGSRGTEAFF
len: 16; abundance: -; d_gene: -; v_gene: TRBV19; j_gene: TRBJ1-2; CDR3nt: TGTGCCAGTAGTAATCTGGGGACAATAGGGCGTGGGGGCTACACCTTC; CDR3aa: CASSNLGTIGRGGYTF
len: 16; abundance: -; d_gene: -; v_gene: TRBV28; j_gene: TRBJ1-2; CDR3nt: TGTGCCAGCAGACCATCGTGGGGGGGGAAAGGCTATGGCTACACCTTC; CDR3aa: CASRPSWGGKGYGYTF
len: 12; abundance: -; d_gene: -; v_gene: TRBV29-1; j_gene: TRBJ1-3; CDR3nt: TGCAGCGCCGAGGGTGTGGAGAACACCATATATTTT; CDR3aa: CSAEGVENTIYF
len: 16; abundance: -; d_gene: TRBD1; v_gene: TRBV5-4; j_gene: TRBJ2-5; CDR3nt: TGTGCCAGCAGCTTGATCTCTGGGACAGGCCAAGAGACCCAGTACTTC; CDR3aa: CASSLISGTGQETQYF
len: 13; abundance: -; d_gene: TRBD1; v_gene: TRBV6-5; j_gene: TRBJ2-7; CDR3nt: TGTGCCAGCAGTAGGGACAGGACCTACGAGCAGTACTTC; CDR3aa: CASSRDRTYEQYF
len: 15; abundance: -; d_gene: -; v_gene: TRBV30; j_gene: TRBJ2-1; CDR3nt: TGTGCCTGGAGTTACTCCCGGACTATGTACAATGAGCAGTTCTTC; CDR3aa: CAWSYSRTMYNEQFF
len: 16; abundance: -; d_gene: TRBD1; v_gene: TRBV27; j_gene: TRBJ1-6; CDR3nt: TGTGCCAGCAGTACTTACAGGGGGCATAAGAATTCACCCCTCCACTTT; CDR3aa: CASSTYRGHKNSPLHF
len: 14; abundance: once; d_gene: TRBD1; v_gene: TRBV27; j_gene: TRBJ1-1; CDR3nt: TGTGCCAGCAGTTTCTCAGGGGGTAACACTGAAGCTTTCTTT; CDR3aa: CASSFSGGNTEAFF
len: 13; abundance: -; d_gene: TRBD2; v_gene: TRBV2; j_gene: TRBJ2-1; CDR3nt: TGTGCCAGCAGCGGACTAGCCTACAATGAGCAGTTCTTC; CDR3aa: CASSGLAYNEQFF
len: 13; abundance: -; d_gene: -; v_gene: TRBV5-1; j_gene: TRBJ2-1; CDR3nt: TGCGCCAGCAGCTCCGGGGATTACAATGAGCAGTTCTTC; CDR3aa: CASSSGDYNEQFF
len: 13; abundance: -; d_gene: -; v_gene: TRBV12-3/TRBV12-4; j_gene: TRBJ1-2; CDR3nt: TGTGCCAGCACCGCCGACAGAGCCCATGGCTACACCTTC; CDR3aa: CASTADRAHGYTF
len: 15; abundance: once; d_gene: -; v_gene: TRBV15; j_gene: TRBJ2-7; CDR3nt: TGTGCCACCAGCAGAGATCTCAGTCTGCCCTACGAGCAGTACTTC; CDR3aa: CATSRDLSLPYEQYF
len: 15; abundance: -; d_gene: -; v_gene: TRBV19; j_gene: TRBJ2-6; CDR3nt: TGTGCCAGTAGTATTGTCGGGACTGGGGCCAACGTCCTGACTTTC; CDR3aa: CASSIVGTGANVLTF
len: 13; abundance: -; d_gene: TRBD1; v_gene: TRBV6-5; j_gene: TRBJ2-1; CDR3nt: TGTGCCAGCCGCTCGGGACAGGGCAATGAGCAGTTCTTC; CDR3aa: CASRSGQGNEQFF